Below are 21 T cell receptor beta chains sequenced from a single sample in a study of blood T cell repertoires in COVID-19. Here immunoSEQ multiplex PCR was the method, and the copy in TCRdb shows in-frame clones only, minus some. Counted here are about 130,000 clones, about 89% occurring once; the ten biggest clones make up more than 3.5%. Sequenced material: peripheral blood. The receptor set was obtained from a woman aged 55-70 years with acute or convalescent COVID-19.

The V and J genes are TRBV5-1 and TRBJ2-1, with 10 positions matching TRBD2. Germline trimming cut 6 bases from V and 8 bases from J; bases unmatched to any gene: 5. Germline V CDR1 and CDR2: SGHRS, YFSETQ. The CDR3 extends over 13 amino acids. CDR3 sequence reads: CASKASGSHEQFF. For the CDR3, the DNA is TGCGCCAGCAAGGCTAGCGGGAGCCATGAGCAGTTCTTC.

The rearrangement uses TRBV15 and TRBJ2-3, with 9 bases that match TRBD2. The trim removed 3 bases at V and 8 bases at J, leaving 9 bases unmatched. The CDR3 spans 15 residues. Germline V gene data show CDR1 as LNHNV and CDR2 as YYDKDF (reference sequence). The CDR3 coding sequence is TGTGCCACCAGCAGTCGACTAGCGGCCCCAGCTACGCAGTATTTT. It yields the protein CATSSRLAAPATQYF.

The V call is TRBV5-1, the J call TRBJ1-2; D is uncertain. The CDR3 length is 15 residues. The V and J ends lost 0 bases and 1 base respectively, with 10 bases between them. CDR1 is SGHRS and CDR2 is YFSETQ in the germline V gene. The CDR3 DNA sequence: TGCGCCAGCAGCTTGGTTTCAGTCCTTAACTATGGCTACACCTTC. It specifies CASSLVSVLNYGYTF. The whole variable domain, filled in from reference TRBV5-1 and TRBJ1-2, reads KAGVTQTPRYLIKTRGQQVTLSCSPISGHRSVSWYQQTPGQGLQFLFEYFSETQRNKGNFPGRFSGRQFSNSRSEMNVSTLELGDSALYLCASSLVSVLNYGYTFGSGTRLTVV.

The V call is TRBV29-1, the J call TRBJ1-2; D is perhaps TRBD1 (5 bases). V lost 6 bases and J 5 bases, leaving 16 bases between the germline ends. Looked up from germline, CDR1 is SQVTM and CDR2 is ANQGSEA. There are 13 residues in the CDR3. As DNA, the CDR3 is TGCAGCGTCGGGGGTTTAGGGGATTATGGCTACACCTTC. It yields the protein CSVGGLGDYGYTF.

The CDR3 spells CASSVGGDTEAFF. For the CDR3, the DNA is TGTGCCAGCAGCGTAGGGGGCGACACTGAAGCTTTCTTT. J is TRBJ1-1 and V is TRBV9; TRBD1 might be the D (5 bases). The germline V gene has CDR1 SGDLS and CDR2 YYNGEE. With 0 bases removed from V and 3 bases from J, the gap between germline ends came to 6 bases. The CDR3 runs 13 residues.

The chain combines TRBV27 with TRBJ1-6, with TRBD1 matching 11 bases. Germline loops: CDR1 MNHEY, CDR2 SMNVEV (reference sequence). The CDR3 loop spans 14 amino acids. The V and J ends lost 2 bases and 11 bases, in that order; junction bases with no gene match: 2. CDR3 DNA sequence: TGTGCCAGCAGTTTAGGGACAGGGGGAACACCCCTCCACTTT. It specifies CASSLGTGGTPLHF.

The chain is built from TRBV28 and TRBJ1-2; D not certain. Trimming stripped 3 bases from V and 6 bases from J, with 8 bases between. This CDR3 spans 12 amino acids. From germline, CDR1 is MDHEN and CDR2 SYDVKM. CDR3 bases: TGTGCCAGCAGTTTCCGACTGGATGGCTACACCTTC. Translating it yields CASSFRLDGYTF.

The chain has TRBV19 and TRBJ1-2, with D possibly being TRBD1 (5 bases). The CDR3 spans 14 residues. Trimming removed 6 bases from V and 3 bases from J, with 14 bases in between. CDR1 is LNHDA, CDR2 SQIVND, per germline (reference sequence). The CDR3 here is CASRTRGGDYGYTF. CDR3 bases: TGTGCCAGTAGGACGAGAGGAGGGGACTATGGCTACACCTTC.

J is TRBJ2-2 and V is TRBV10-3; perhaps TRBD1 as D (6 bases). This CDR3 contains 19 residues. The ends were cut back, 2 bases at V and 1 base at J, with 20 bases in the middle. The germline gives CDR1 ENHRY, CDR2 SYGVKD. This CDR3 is CAISEGTGKPQRNTGELFF. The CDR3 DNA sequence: TGTGCCATCAGTGAGGGAACAGGGAAACCACAAAGGAACACCGGGGAGCTGTTTTTT.

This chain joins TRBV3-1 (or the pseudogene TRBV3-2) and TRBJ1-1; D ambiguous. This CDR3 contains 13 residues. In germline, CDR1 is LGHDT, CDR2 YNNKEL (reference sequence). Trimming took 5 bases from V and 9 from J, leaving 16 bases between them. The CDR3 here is CASSAPGRPQAFF. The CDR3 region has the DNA TGTGCCAGCAGCGCCCCGGGGAGACCTCAAGCTTTCTTT.

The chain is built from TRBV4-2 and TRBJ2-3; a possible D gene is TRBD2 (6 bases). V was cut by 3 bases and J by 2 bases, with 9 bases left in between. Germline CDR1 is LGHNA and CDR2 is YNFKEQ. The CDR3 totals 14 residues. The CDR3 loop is CASSQEGFTDTQYF. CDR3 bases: TGTGCCAGCAGCCAGGAGGGATTCACAGATACGCAGTATTTT.

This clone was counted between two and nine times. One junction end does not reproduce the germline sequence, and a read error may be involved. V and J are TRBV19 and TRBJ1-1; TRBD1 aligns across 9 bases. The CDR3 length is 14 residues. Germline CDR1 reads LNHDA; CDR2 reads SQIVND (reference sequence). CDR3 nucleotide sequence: TGTGCCAGTAGAATAGGACAGGGGCCCACTGAAGCTTTCTTT. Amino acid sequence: CASRIGQGPTEAFF.

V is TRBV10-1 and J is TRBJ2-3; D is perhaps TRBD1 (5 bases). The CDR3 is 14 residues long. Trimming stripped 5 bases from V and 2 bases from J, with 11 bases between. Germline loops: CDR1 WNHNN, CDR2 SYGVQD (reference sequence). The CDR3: CASSFETATDTQYF. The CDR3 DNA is TGCGCCAGCAGTTTCGAGACAGCCACAGATACGCAGTATTTT.

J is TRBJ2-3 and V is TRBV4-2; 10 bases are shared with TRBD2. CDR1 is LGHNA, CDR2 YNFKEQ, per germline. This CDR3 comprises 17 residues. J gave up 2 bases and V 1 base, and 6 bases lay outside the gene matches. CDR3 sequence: CASSQVPGLATTDTQYF. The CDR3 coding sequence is TGTGCCAGCAGCCAAGTTCCGGGACTAGCGACCACAGATACGCAGTATTTT.

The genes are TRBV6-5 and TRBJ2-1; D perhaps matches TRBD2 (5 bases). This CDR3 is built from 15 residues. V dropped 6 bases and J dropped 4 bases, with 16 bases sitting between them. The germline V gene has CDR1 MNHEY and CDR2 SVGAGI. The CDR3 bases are TGTGCCAGCAGGACGTCAGCGGCCCTATACAATGAGCAGTTCTTC. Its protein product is CASRTSAALYNEQFF.

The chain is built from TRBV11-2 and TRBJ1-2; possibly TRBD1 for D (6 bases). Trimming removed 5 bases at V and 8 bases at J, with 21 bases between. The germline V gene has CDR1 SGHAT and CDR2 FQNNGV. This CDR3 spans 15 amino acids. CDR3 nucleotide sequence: TGTGCCAGCAGCCTCCGGGCCGGTGGGGGCGCGGGCTACACCTTC. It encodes CASSLRAGGGAGYTF.

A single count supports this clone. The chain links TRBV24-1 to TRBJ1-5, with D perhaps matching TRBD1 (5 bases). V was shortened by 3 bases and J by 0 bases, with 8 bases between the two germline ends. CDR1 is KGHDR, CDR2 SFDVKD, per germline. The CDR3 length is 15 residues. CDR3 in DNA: TGTGCCACCAGTGATGACAGATATAGCAATCAGCCCCAGCATTTT. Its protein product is CATSDDRYSNQPQHF.

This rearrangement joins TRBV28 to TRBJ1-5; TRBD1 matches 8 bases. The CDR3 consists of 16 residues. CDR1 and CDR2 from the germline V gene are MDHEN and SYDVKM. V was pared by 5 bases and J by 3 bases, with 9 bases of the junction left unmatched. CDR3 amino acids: CASSLGQGLNNQPQHF. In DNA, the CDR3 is TGTGCCAGCAGTCTAGGACAGGGCCTGAACAATCAGCCCCAGCATTTT.

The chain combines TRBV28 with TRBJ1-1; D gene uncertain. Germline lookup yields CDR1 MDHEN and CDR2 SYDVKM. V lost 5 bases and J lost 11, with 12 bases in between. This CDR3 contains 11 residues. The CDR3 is CASSTQYHAFF. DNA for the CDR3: TGTGCCAGCAGTACACAGTACCACGCTTTCTTT.

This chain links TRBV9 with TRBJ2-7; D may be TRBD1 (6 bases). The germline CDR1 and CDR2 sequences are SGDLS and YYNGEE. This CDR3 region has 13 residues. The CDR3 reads CASSLKAGQTLEV. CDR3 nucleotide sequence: TGTGCCAGCAGCTTAAAAGCCGGACAGACTCTCGAGGTC.

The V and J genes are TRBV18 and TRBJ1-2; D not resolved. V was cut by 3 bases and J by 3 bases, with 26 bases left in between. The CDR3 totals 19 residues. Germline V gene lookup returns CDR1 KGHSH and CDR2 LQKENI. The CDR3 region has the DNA TGTGCCAGCTCACCGGAGGGTTTGGACTCGGTTCTTGGGCACTATGGCTACACCTTC. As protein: CASSPEGLDSVLGHYGYTF.